This T cell receptor (beta chain) derives from a study of blood T cell repertoires in COVID-19. In the study overall: Donors in the United States, Italy and Spain gave samples during acute or convalescent COVID-19.

In this sample, this clone turned up a few times. Original data processing: It was from reference gene primer amplification that nucleated cell counts were estimated. Measured with immunoSEQ multiplex PCR; TCRdb has only the in-frame clones, and not every one. D and trimming were read from the DNA, whereas the V and J calls and clone size are those reported in that table. The data contain about 16,000 clones, approximately 88% of them singletons. J was trimmed by 0 bases and V by 4 bases; bases with no gene match: 4. CDR1 is SGHRS and CDR2 is YFSETQ in the germline V gene. The length of the CDR3 is 15 residues.

This TCR was sampled from a man aged 60-69 years with acute or convalescent COVID-19. Sequenced sample: peripheral blood. The J gene is TRBJ1-5, the V gene TRBV5-1, with TRBD1 matching 7 bases. The CDR3 is CASSLTGNSNQPQHF. The DNA for the CDR3 is TGCGCCAGCAGCCTGACAGGGAATAGCAATCAGCCCCAGCATTTT.